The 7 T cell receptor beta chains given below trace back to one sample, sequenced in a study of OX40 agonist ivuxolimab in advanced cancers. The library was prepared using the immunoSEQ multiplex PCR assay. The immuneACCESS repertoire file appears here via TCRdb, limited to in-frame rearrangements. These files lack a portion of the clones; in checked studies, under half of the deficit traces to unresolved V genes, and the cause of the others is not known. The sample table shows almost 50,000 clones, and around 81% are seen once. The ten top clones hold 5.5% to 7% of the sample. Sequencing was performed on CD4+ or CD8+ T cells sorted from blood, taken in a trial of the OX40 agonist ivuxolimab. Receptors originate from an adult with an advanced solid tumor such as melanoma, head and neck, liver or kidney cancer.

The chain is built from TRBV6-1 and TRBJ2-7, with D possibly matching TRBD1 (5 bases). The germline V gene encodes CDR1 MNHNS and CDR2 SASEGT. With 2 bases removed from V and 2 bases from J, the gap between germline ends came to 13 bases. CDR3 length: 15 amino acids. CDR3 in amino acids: CASSEIAVTAYEQYV. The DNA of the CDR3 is TGTGCCAGCAGTGAAATCGCTGTGACAGCCTACGAGCAGTACGTC.

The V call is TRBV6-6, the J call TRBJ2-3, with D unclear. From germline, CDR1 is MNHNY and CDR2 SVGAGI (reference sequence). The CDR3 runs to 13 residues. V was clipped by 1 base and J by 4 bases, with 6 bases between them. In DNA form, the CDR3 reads TGTGCCAGCAGTTACTGGGCGGCAGATACGCAGTATTTT. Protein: CASSYWAADTQYF.

The CDR3 coding sequence is TGTGCCAGCAGCTCCGACAGGGAAAGTAATTCACCCCTCCACTTT. Amino acids: CASSSDRESNSPLHF. The chain has TRBV5-4 and TRBJ1-6, with 7 bases fitting TRBD1. V shed 3 bases and J 6 bases; nucleotides not matched to a gene: 6. Germline V CDR1 and CDR2: SGHNT, YYREEE (reference sequence). The CDR3 is 15 residues long. The whole variable domain, remainder taken from reference TRBV5-4 and TRBJ1-6, is ETGVTQSPTHLIKTRGQQVTLRCSSQSGHNTVSWYQQALGQGPQFIFQYYREEENGRGNFPPRFSGLQFPNYSSELNVNALELDDSALYLCASSSDRESNSPLHFGNGTRLTVT.

The CDR3 DNA follows: TGTGCCAGCAGCGCGGAAGGGGGGACGGACACCGGGGAGCTGTTTTTT. Translated, it gives CASSAEGGTDTGELFF. The rearrangement links TRBV9 to TRBJ2-2; D may correspond to TRBD1 or TRBD2 (6 bases each). V shed 3 bases and J shed 3 bases, with 15 bases lying between them. Germline CDR1 reads SGDLS; CDR2 reads YYNGEE. CDR3 length: 16 residues.

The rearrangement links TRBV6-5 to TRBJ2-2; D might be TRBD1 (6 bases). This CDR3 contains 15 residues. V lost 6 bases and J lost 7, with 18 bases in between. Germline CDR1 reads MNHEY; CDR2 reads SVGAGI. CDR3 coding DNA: TGTGCCAGCAGAGCTCAGCAGGGGTATAACGGGGAGCTGTTTTTT. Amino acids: CASRAQQGYNGELFF.

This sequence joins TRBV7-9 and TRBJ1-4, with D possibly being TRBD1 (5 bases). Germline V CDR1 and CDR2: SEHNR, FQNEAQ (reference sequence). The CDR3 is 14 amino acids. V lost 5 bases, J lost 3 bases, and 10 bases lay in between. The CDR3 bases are TGTGCCAGCAGCCCTGGGGGGTCTAATGAAAAACTGTTTTTT. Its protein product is CASSPGGSNEKLFF.

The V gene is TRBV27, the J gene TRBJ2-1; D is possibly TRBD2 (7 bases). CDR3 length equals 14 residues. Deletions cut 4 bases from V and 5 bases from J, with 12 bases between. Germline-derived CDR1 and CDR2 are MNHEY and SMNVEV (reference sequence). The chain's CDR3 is CASSWGGGHNEQFF. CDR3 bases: TGTGCCAGCAGTTGGGGCGGGGGCCACAATGAGCAGTTCTTC.